This T cell receptor (beta chain) is from a study of cytomegalovirus exposure and HLA in healthy donors. In the PCR, 60 Vbeta and 13 Jbeta primers were used. Method: immunoSEQ multiplex PCR; TCRdb's copy keeps in-frame clones and lacks some. The table includes tens of thousands of clones, more than 80% detected once. The sample comprised PBMCs. This sequence originates from a young man in good health and CMV-seropositive.

In DNA, the CDR3 is TGTGCCAGCAGCGGAGCGGGAGGGAGTAATGAGCAGTTCTTC. Its protein is CASSGAGGSNEQFF. The genes are TRBV6-1 and TRBJ2-1; TRBD2 matches at 10 bases. This CDR3 contains 14 residues. V shed 6 bases, J shed 7 bases, and the junction held 6 bases outside the gene matches. Per germline, CDR1 MNHNS and CDR2 SASEGT.